This T cell receptor beta chain is from a study of spatial heterogeneity in lung cancer. The overall study: Detected sequences consistently included more beta-chain ones than alpha-chain ones. Within raw reads, each unique TCR and UMI combination appeared on average more than ten times.

There are many counts of this clonotype. Because this beta chain is a stray read in a library intended to capture alpha chains, its abundance should not be given much weight. From the 5' RACE reads, TCRdb called clonotypes with MiXCR, one entry per CDR3 protein. There are about 13,000 distinct CDR3 sequences in the sample; 5% to 5.5% occur only once, and about 35% lies in the top ten. The CDR3 totals 16 residues. CDR1 and CDR2 from the germline V gene are SNHLY and FYNNEI. The V and J ends lost 3 bases and 1 base respectively, with 14 bases between them. Time point meaning: sample taken at primary tumor resection. The authors sequenced whole RNA from tumor, nontumor lung or frozen PBMC without sorting. Samples were donated by 72 untreated early-stage non-small cell lung cancer patients.

This specimen consisted of lung tumor tissue, obtained at surgery. V usage is TRBV2 and J usage is TRBJ2-3; D uncertain. The clonotype comes from a human donor with early-stage non-small cell lung cancer. The CDR3, as DNA: TGTGCCAGCAGTGATGGGCAACTCTGGGGCACAGATACGCAGTATTTT. This sequence encodes CASSDGQLWGTDTQYF.